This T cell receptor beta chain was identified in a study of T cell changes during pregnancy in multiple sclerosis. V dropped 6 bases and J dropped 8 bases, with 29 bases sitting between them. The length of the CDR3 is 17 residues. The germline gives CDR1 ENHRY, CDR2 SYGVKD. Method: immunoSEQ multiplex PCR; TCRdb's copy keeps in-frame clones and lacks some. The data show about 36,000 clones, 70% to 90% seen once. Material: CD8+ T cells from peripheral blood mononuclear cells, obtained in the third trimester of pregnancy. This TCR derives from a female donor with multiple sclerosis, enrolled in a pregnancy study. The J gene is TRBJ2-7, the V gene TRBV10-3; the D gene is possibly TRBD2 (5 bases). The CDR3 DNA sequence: TGTGCCATCAGCGCAGAAAAAAAGCGGTTACCTCCTATGAAGCAGTACTTC. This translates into CAISAEKKRLPPMKQYF.